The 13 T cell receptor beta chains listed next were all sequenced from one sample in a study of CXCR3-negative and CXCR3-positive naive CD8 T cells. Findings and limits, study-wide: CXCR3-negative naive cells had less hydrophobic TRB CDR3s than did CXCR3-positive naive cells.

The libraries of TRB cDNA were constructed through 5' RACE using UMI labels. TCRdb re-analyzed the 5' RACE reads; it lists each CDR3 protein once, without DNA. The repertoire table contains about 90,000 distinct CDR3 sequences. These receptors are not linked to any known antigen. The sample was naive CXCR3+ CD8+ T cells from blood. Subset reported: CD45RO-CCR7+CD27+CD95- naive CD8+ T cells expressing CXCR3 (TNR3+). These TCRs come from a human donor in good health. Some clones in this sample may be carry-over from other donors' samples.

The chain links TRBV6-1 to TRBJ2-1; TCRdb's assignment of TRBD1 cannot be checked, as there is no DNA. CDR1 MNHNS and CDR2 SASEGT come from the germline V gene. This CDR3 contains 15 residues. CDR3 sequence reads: CASGPPMSSYNEQFF.

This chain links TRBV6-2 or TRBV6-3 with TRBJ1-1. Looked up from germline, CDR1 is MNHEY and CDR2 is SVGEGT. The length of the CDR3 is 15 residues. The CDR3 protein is CASSYGREDNTEAFF.

The CDR3 here is CASTKGGFMNTEAFF. V usage is TRBV6-2 or TRBV6-3 and J usage is TRBJ1-1; TCRdb reports TRBD1, a call that lacks DNA to check it against. Germline V gene data show CDR1 as MNHEY and CDR2 as SVGEGT. The CDR3 spans 15 residues.

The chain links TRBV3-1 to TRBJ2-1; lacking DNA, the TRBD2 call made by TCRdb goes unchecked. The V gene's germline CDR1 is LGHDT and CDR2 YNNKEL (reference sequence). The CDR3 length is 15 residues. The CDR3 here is CASSRPSGSTDEQFF.

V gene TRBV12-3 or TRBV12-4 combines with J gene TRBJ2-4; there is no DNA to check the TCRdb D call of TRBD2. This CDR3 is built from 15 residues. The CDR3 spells CASRRTAAGKNIQYF.

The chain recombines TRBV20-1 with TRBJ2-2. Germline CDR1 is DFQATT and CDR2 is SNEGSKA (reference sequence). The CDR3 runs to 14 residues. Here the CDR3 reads CSARDLHNTGELFF.

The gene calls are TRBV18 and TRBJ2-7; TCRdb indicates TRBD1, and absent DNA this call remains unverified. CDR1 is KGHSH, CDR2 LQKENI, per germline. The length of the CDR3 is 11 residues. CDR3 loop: CASSAPGEQYF.

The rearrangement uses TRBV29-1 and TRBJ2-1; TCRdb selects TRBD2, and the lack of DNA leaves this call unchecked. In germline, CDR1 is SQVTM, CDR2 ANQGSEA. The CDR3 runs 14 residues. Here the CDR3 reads CSVTLADTYNEQFF.

CDR3 residues: CASSLGGGDMNTEAFF. The chain carries TRBV7-8 and TRBJ1-1. The CDR3 spans 16 residues. From germline, CDR1 is SGHVS and CDR2 FQNEAQ. The whole variable domain, remainder taken from reference TRBV7-8 and TRBJ1-1, is GAGVSQSPRYKVAKRGQDVALRCDPISGHVSLFWYQQALGQGPEFLTYFQNEAQLDKSGLPSDRFFAERPEGSVSTLKIQRTQQEDSAVYLCASSLGGGDMNTEAFFGQGTRLTVV.

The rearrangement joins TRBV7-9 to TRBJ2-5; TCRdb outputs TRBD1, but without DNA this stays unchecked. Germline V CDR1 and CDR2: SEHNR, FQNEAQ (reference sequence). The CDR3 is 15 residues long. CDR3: CASSPPSPGGETQYF.

The CDR3: CSAHETVNTEAFF. The V and J genes are TRBV20-1 and TRBJ1-1. The CDR3 has 13 residues. Germline V gives CDR1 DFQATT, CDR2 SNEGSKA (reference sequence).

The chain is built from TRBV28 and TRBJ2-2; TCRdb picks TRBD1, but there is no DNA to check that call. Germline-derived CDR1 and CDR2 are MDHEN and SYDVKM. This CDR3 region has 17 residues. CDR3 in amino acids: CASSDLPGTGGTGELFF.

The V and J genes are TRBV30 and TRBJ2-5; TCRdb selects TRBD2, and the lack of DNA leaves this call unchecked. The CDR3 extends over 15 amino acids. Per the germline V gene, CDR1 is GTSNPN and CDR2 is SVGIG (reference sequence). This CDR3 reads CAWTQKRLAWETQYF.